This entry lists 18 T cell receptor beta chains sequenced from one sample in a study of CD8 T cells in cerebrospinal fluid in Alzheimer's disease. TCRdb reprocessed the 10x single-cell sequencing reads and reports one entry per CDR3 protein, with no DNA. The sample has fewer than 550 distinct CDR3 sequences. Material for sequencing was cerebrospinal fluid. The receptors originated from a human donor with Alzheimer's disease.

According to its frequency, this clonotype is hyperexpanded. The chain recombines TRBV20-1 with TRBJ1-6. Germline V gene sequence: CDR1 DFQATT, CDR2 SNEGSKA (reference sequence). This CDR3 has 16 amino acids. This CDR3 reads CSARDSTQGRDSPLHF.

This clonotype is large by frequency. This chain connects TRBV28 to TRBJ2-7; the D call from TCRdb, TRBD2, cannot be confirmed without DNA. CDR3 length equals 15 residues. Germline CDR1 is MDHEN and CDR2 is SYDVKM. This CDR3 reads CASTSSGTLSYEQYF.

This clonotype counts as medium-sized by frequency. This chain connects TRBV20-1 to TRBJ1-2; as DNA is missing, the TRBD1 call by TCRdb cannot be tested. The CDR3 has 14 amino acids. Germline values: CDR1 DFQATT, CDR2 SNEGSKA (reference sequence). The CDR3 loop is CSATLQGAVYGYTF.

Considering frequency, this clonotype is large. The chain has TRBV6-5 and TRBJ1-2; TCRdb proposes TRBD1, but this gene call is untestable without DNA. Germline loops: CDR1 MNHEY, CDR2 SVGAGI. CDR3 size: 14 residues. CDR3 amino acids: CASRKVGQGTGYTF.

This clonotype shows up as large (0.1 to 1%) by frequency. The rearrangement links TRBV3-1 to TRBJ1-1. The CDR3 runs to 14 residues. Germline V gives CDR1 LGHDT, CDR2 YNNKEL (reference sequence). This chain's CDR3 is CASSLIRGGTEAFF. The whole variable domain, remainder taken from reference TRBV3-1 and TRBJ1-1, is DTAVSQTPKYLVTQMGNDKSIKCEQNLGHDTMYWYKQDSKKFLKIMFSYNNKELIINETVPNRFSPKSPDKAHLNLHINSLELGDSAVYFCASSLIRGGTEAFFGQGTRLTVV.

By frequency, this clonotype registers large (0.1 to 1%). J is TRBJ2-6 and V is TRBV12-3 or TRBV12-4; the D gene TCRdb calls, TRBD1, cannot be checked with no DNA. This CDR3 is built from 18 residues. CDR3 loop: CASSSRTGRFTGANVLTF.

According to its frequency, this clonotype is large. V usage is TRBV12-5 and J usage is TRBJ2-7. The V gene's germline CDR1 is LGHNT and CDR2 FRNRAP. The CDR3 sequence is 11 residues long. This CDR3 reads CASGGVDEQYF.

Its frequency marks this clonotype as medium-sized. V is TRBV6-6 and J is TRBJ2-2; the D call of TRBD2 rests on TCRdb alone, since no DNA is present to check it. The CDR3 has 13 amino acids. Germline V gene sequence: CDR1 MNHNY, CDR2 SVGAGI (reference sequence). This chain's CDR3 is CASMRGNTGELFF.

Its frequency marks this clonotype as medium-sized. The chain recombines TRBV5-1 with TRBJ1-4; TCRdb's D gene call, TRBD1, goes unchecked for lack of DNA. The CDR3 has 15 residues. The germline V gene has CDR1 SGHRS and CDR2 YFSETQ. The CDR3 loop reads CASSLLWGRGEKLFF.

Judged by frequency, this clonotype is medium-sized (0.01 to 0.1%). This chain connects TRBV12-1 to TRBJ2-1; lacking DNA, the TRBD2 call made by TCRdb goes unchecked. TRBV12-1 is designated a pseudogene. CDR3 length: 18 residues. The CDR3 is CASTPKAGGPFPYNEQFF.

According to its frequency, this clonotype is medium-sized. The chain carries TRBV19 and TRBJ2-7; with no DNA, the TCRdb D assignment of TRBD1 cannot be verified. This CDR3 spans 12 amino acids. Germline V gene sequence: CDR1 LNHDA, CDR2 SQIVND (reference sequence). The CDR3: CASSTPPHEQYF. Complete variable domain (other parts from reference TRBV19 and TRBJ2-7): DGGITQSPKYLFRKEGQNVTLSCEQNLNHDAMYWYRQDPGQGLRLIYYSQIVNDFQKGDIAEGYSVSREKKESFPLTVTSAQKNPTAFYLCASSTPPHEQYFGPGTRLTVT.

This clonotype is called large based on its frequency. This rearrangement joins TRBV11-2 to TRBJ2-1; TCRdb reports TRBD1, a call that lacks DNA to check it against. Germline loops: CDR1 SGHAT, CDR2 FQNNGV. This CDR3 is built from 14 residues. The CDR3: CASSFADSLNEQFF.

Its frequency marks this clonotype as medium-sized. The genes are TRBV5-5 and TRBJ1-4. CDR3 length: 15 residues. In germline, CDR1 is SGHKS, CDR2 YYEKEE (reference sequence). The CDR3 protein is CASSLEGQLNEKLFF. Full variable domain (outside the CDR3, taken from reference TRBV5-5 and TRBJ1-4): DAGVTQSPTHLIKTRGQQVTLRCSPISGHKSVSWYQQVLGQGPQFIFQYYEKEERGRGNFPDRFSARQFPNYSSELNVNALLLGDSALYLCASSLEGQLNEKLFFGSGTQLSVL.

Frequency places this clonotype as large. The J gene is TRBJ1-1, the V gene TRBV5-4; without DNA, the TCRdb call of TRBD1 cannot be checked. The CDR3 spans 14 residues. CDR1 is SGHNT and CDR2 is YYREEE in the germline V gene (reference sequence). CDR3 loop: CASARTQGGTEAFF.

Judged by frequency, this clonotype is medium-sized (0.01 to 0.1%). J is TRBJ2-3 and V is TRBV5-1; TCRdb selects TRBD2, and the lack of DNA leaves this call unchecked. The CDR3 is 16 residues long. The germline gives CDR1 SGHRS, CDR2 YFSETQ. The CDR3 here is CASTRTSGSSTDTQYF.

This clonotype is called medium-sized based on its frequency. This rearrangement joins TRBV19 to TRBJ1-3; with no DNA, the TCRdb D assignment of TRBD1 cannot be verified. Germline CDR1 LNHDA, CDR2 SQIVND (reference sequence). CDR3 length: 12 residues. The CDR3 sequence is CASSTGGNTIYF.

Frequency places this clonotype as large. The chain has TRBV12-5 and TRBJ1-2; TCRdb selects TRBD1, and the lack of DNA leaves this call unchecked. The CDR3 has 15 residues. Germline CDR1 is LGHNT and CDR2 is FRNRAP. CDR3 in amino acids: CASGSSGTRNYGYTF. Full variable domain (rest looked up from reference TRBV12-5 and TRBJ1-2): DARVTQTPRHKVTEMGQEVTMRCQPILGHNTVFWYRQTMMQGLELLAYFRNRAPLDDSGMPKDRFSAEMPDATLATLKIQPSEPRDSAVYFCASGSSGTRNYGYTFGSGTRLTVV.

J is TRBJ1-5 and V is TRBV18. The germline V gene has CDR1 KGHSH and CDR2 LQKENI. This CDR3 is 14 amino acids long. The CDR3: CASSPTGYYQPQHF.